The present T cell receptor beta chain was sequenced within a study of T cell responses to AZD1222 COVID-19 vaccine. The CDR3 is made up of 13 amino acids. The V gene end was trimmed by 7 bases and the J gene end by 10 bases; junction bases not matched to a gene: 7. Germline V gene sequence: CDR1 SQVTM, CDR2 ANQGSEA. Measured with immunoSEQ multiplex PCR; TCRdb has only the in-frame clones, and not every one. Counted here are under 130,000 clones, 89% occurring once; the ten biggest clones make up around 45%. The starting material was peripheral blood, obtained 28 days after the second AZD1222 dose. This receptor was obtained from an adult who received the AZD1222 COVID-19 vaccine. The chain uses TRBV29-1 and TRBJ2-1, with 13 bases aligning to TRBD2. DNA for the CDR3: TGCAGCGCACTAGCGGGAGGGCGTGAAGAGCAGTTCTTC. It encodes CSALAGGREEQFF.